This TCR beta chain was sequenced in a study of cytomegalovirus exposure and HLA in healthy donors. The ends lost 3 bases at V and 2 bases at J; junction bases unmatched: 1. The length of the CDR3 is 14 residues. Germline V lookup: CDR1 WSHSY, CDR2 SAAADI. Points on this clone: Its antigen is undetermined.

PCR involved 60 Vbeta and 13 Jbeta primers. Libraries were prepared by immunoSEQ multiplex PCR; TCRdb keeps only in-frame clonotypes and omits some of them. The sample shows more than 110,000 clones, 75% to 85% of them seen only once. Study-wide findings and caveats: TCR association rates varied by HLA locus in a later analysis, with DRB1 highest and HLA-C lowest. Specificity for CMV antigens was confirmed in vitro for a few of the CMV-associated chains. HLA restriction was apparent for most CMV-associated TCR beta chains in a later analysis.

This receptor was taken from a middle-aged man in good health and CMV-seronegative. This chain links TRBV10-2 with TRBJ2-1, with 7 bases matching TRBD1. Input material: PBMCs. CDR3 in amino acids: CASSDGTAYNEQFF. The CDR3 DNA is TGCGCCAGCAGTGATGGGACAGCCTACAATGAGCAGTTCTTC.